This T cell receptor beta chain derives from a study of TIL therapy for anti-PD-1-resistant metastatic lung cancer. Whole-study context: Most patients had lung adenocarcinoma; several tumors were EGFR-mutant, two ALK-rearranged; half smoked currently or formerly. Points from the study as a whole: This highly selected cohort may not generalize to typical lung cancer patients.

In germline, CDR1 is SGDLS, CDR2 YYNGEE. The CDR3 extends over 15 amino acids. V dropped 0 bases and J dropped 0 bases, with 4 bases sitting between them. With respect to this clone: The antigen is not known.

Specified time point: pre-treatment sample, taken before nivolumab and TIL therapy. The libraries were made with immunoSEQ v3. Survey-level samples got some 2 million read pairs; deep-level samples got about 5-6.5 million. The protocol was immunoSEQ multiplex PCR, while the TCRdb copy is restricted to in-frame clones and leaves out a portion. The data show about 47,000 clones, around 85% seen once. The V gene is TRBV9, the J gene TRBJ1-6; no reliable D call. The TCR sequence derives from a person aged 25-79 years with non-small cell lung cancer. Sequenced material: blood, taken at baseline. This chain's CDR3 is CASSVGVSYNSPLHF. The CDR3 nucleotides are TGTGCCAGCAGCGTAGGGGTCTCCTATAATTCACCCCTCCACTTT. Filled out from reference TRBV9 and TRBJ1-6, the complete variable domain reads DSGVTQTPKHLITATGQRVTLRCSPRSGDLSVYWYQQSLDQGLQFLIQYYNGEERAKGNILERFSAQQFPDLHSELNLSSLELGDSALYFCASSVGVSYNSPLHFGNGTRLTVT.